This T cell receptor beta chain is from a study of beta chain features in type 1 diabetes. Overall study findings and caveats: Type 1 diabetes patients had VDJ junctions that carried fewer insertions and more deletions.

All of the isolated RNA was reverse transcribed, so expressed TCRB transcripts were sequenced. The data were produced by immunoSEQ multiplex PCR, yet TCRdb's version contains in-frame clones alone and is incomplete. Of 130,000 or so clones in the sample, roughly a tenth were seen once. The CDR3 spans 16 residues. V lost 5 bases, J lost 3 bases, and 8 bases stayed unmatched. Germline CDR1 SGHTA, CDR2 FQGNSA. This clone showed up just a few times. Its antigen is currently unknown. V usage is TRBV7-2 and J usage is TRBJ2-3, with 10 bases identical to TRBD2. Sequenced input: central memory CD4+ T cells from blood. This clonotype was sampled from a man between 18 and 35 years old in good health. The DNA for the CDR3 is TGTGCCAGCAGCCCACCCCGGACTAGCGGAACAGATACGCAGTATTTT. This translates into CASSPPRTSGTDTQYF.